Sequencing of this T cell receptor (beta chain) was carried out in a study of Graves' ophthalmopathy and Graves' hyperthyroidism. Findings and caveats of the study: In predicting ophthalmopathy progression, the model reached nearly 71% sensitivity and roughly 74% specificity.

Amplified material comprised TCR beta CDR3 regions derived from RNA transcripts. An initial RT-PCR round employing HTBI primers preceded a second-round multiplex PCR. One entry per CDR3 protein results from TCRdb running MiXCR on the multiplex PCR reads. This table holds 300,000 to 500,000 distinct CDR3 sequences, 15% to 19% found once. Many counts were recorded for this clonotype. No antigen is known for it. CDR1 is SGHRS, CDR2 YFSETQ, per germline. CDR3 length: 13 amino acids. The trim removed 5 bases at V and 5 bases at J, leaving 6 bases unmatched. Diagnostic conclusions were grounded in clinical symptoms, serum thyroxine, TRAb, thyroid ultrasound and orbital computed tomography. PBMCs were isolated by Ficoll-Paque density gradient centrifugation, using over 9.5 ml of fresh peripheral blood as the starting material.

The clonotype originates from a woman aged 18-30 years with stable Graves' hyperthyroidism. J is TRBJ1-1 and V is TRBV5-1; 7 nucleotides agree with TRBD1. The specimen sequenced was peripheral blood. CDR3 coding DNA: TGCGCCAGCAGGTACAGGGGTGGGACTGAAGCTTTCTTT. Translated: CASRYRGGTEAFF.